This T cell receptor beta chain is from a study of cytomegalovirus exposure and HLA in healthy donors (dated by TCRdb to 2015 to 2018). Turning to the overall study: In an earlier analysis of 587 of the donors, about 260 Gb of sequence data and approximately 120 million unique TCR beta sequences from 150 million to 200 million T cells were reported. Among roughly 400 genotyped donors of the cohort, an average of approximately 240,000 unique TCR beta nucleotide sequences were sequenced per donor, about a sixth of them non-productive. An early release covering 500 to 750 HLA-typed donors comprised about 300 gigabases of sequencing data and roughly 86 million unique TCR sequences. Every repertoire in the discovery cohort had been generated on one and the same sequencing platform. The number of typed donors differed by locus: about 620-640 for A, B, C, DRB1 and DQB1; approximately 530 for DQA1; approximately 600 for DPA1; and about 470 for DPB1. A later genetic analysis took genome-wide SNP genotypes for about 65% of the roughly 670 donors and used that subset as a discovery cohort. In addition to the first cohort of 650 to 750 subjects, a separate validation cohort of 100 to 150 different subjects was used. Both class I and class II loci were covered by HLA typing, at four-digit resolution. The study aimed to test whether signatures of past pathogen exposure could be identified by cataloging public T cell receptors. Rather than drawing on any new phenotypic data, the later analysis identified candidate immune exposures from TCR beta sequences and the way those sequences occurred across donors. The genetic ancestry cluster associated with self-reported Caucasian donors included roughly 84% of the 350 to 500 genotyped donors. To study patterns of TCR occurrence, a later analysis re-analyzed previously published TCR beta repertoires from just over 650 donors and added high-resolution HLA genotyping. Because of strong linkage in the cohort, roughly five DR-DQ haplotypes were treated as single units for association and clustering. Alongside the repertoire data, information on donor age, sex, ethnicity and CMV serostatus was compiled. The study combined high-throughput TCR immunosequencing, statistical association of individual TCRs with disease status, and machine learning to predict cytomegalovirus infection status. The T cell repertoires of about 700 subjects were profiled by immunosequencing and related to cytomegalovirus serostatus. An earlier analysis of 450 to 750 of the donors used high-throughput TCR beta sequencing to judge whether each TCR beta V gene segment behaved as functional or pseudogenic.

Overall results and qualifications from the work: Most TCR sequences were observed very rarely across donors, whereas some public TCRs were present in many individuals. According to a later analysis, most CMV-associated TCR beta chains appeared to be HLA-restricted, and the HLA associations seemed to be driven largely by CMV exposure. In the study, about 150 TCR beta chains were listed as associated with cytomegalovirus. The sequencing pipeline was judged likely to have produced a cluster of highly shared sequence variants as a technical artifact. In a later analysis, the rate of TCR association differed among HLA loci, with DRB1 alleles having the most associated TCRs and HLA-C alleles having the fewest. A later analysis found that HLA-associated TCR beta chains were more clonally expanded and had lower generation probabilities than equally common non-associated chains. This cohort had only TCR beta chains sequenced, and the lack of alpha or paired-chain data limited which features could be detected. In an earlier analysis of around 600 of the donors, most TCR beta V segments were observed in productive rearrangements about 90% or about 30% of the time, broadly matching IMGT annotations. Seventeen rarely observed V segments, including chromosome 9 orphons, were excluded from the earlier analysis of several hundred of the donors because counts were too low. Because some donors lacked HLA typing at each locus, the association tests relied only on the typed subset. In vitro tests confirmed that three of the cytomegalovirus-associated TCR beta chains recognize cytomegalovirus antigens. An association between a missense DCLRE1C variant and V-gene and J-gene trimming of TCR beta chains was found in a later genetic analysis and replicated in an independent cohort. Linkage disequilibrium might explain the correlated functional status among segregating V segments, but an unknown experimental factor could not be ruled out. Assigning TCR associations to individual alleles was difficult when HLA alleles, especially DR and DQ, strongly co-occurred. In a later analysis, about 17,000 TCR beta sequences were associated with specific HLA alleles at a false discovery rate of 0.05. A later analysis reported that several top co-occurrence clusters appeared linked to parvovirus B19, influenza, CMV and Epstein-Barr virus. The presence/absence analyses assumed that sequencing depth was roughly uniform across donors, and that assumption may not be true. A further reported finding was that TCR beta sequences accurately predicted the HLA-A and HLA-B alleles for most subjects in the first cohort. In both the original and validation cohorts, the classifier was reported to diagnose cytomegalovirus status with high specificity and sensitivity. The only immune exposure information available for the cohort was CMV serostatus. The authors suggested that the approach could potentially be generalized to other disease states and immunological phenotypes. In a later genetic analysis, fewer N-insertions in productive TCRs were reported among donors in an Asian-associated ancestry cluster than the roughly 640-donor mean. The 87-base-pair reads could not distinguish some IMGT-functional V segments, including TRBV6-2 and TRBV6-3, so those segments were excluded.

The cohort comprised hundreds of healthy bone marrow donors. At the time of sampling, all cohort members were nominally healthy, though unrecorded immune exposures were likely present. The donor was CMV seropositive and was included in the group of some 290 seropositive cohort members. Each donor provided a peripheral blood sample, and peripheral blood mononuclear cells were used for TCR beta sequencing. Genomic DNA extraction from the blood cell samples was performed with the Qiagen DNeasy Blood Extraction Kit. For this clone: The target of this receptor is not known. The record has no base qualities; no much larger clone is one base away.

Library creation used the immunoSEQ multiplex PCR assay. For the multiplex PCR, a mixture combining 60 forward primers for TCR Vbeta segments and 13 reverse primers for TCR Jbeta segments was used. The CDR3 region of rearranged TCR beta genes was amplified from genomic DNA by a multiplex PCR assay. On the Illumina HiSeq System, the amplified TCR beta libraries were sequenced as 87-base-pair reads. Concerning the study's data processing: A later analysis tallied about 77 million unique TCR beta chains across the 600 to 700 repertoires, and some 10 million of those chains were shared by two or more donors. To remove PCR and sequencing errors, raw reads were error-corrected and collapsed into unique sequences using a nearest-neighbor algorithm that merged closely related sequences. V, D and J gene segments were assigned by aligning CDR3 sequences to IMGT reference sequences. For a sequence to be retained, at least a six-nucleotide match to both a V gene segment and a J gene segment was required. Rearrangements were classified as productive when the CDR3 lacked stop codons and remained in frame with V and J, and all other rearrangements were classified as non-productive. Following IMGT convention, CDR3 was defined as the stretch from the second conserved V-encoded cysteine up to the conserved J-encoded phenylalanine. The earlier analysis of roughly 590 of the donors excluded any sequence lacking an unambiguous match to a single V gene segment. An earlier analysis of 500 to 700 of the donors classified V segments as functional when productive rearrangements were above 56.7% and as segregating when the standard deviation between donors was above 5%. A statistical classification framework was developed to diagnose cytomegalovirus status using the catalog of TCR beta chain sequences. In a later analysis, TCR nucleotide sequences were compared against IMGT/GENE-DB human TR gene sequences so that V and J genes could be assigned. The TCRdist pipeline was used in a later analysis to assign CDR3 sequences and most-parsimonious VDJ recombination scenarios. In a later analysis, each TCR beta chain was defined by its CDR3 amino acid sequence together with its V-gene family, and reads lacking a unique V-gene family were excluded. As a way to deal with suspected cross-contamination and a sequencing artifact, a later analysis dropped roughly 620 nucleotide sequences that were highly shared and had low generation probability. For each public chain, a later analysis derived a clonal expansion index from normalized ranks of inferred template counts within each repertoire. Generation probabilities in a later analysis came from a VDJ recombination model fitted to out-of-frame rearrangements, and those results were checked against IGoR. Hypergeometric tests were used in a later analysis to score TCR-TCR, TCR-HLA and TCR-CMV co-occurrence, with a repertoire-size bias correction applied to the TCR pairs. A later analysis estimated false discovery rates by permuting HLA or CMV assignments 20 times. In a later analysis, co-occurring TCRs were grouped with DBSCAN, and TCRdist sequence similarity was added when clustering was performed within HLA-allele-positive subsets. For co-occurrence clustering, repertoires with fewer than 30,000 or more than 120,000 public chains were excluded, along with roughly 5 repertoires with anomalous nucleotide sharing. TCRdb took over this immuneACCESS table, retaining in-frame rearrangements with V and J assigned. Such tables are incomplete; in checked studies, under half of the missing clones stem from an unresolved V gene, and the remainder is unexplained. The V and J calls and clone size were taken over from that table, and D and trimming were inferred from the DNA. Across this sample there are some 200,000 clones, with 82% seen only once. The ten largest clones capture 6.5% of the sample.

Reading from cysteine to phenylalanine, the CDR3 counts 13 amino acids. The sequence is cut down to CDR3 DNA, 39 bases in frame from base 1. Trimming removed 4 bases from V and 5 bases from J, leaving 10 bases between the germline ends. CDR1 and CDR2, per the germline V gene, are SGHTA and FQGTGA. This chain is built from TRBV7-3 and TRBJ2-3; no D gene is confidently identified. The sequence was collected from a woman between 50 and 59 years old in good health and CMV-seropositive. Sample: PBMCs. The DNA sequence is TGTGCCAGCAGCTCCCGCCCCGGAGATACGCAGTATTTT. Its coded protein is CASSSRPGDTQYF.